This T cell receptor (beta chain) was identified during a study of blood T cell dynamics during melanoma immunotherapy. Study context: Patients with metastatic melanoma got pembrolizumab or nivolumab-ipilimumab as first-line care.

Data came from immunoSEQ multiplex PCR; TCRdb stores just in-frame clones and leaves some out. Among about 7,200 clones listed, approximately 81% were seen once. This clone occurred once. Time point defined: week 3, after first cycle of checkpoint inhibitor. Blood was drawn before treatment and at week 3 after checkpoint blockade. Patients had no prior systemic cancer treatment, immunosuppressants or other active cancers. The source was blood, collected from a patient treated with checkpoint blockade. This TCR derives from a human donor with melanoma. Some clones in this sample may be carry-over from other donors' samples.

CDR3 DNA: TGTGCCAGCAGCGTGACTAGCGGGGCGGTTGGCGGGGAGCTGTTTTTT. Protein: CASSVTSGAVGGELFF. The chain recombines TRBV9 with TRBJ2-2, with 11 bases lining up with TRBD2. Germline V lookup: CDR1 SGDLS, CDR2 YYNGEE. The trim removed 2 bases at V and 7 bases at J, leaving 7 bases unmatched. There are 16 residues in the CDR3.